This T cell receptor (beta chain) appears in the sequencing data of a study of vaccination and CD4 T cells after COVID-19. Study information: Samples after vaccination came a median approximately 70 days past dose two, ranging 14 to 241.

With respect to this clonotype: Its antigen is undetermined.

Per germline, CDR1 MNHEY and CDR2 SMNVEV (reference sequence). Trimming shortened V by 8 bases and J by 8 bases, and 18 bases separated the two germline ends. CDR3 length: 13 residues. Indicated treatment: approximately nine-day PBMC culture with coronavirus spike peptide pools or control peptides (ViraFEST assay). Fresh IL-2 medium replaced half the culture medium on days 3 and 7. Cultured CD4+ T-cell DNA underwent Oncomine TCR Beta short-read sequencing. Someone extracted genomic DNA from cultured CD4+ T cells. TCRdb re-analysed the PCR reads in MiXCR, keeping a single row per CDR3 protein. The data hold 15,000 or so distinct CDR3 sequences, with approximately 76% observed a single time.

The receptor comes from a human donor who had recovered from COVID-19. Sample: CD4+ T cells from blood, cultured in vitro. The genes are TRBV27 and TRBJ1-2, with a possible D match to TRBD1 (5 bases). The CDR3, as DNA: TGTGCCAGCGGCGACAGCCGCTATCGCGGCTACACCTTC. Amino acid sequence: CASGDSRYRGYTF.